This T cell receptor (beta chain) comes out of a study of CD8 T cells in ankylosing spondylitis. The table lists this clonotype with a few counts. Its specificity is not known. Whole-study results and caveats: Reportedly, significant enrichment of disease-linked clones occurred in matched ankylosing spondylitis synovial fluid. Previously reported in reactive arthritis synovial fluid and blood were some of the motif variants. Disease-linked clones proved CD8+ and comparatively uncommon in peripheral blood. Apparently characteristic of ankylosing spondylitis blood was a TCR beta motif (roughly eight highly homologous variants).

With molecular barcodes, quantitative 5'-RACE was used to make the TCR beta libraries. Each CDR3 protein is one row after TCRdb ran MiXCR on the 5' RACE reads. This table has roughly 450,000 distinct CDR3 sequences, 26% appearing once. The CDR3 is made up of 12 amino acids. V lost 4 bases and J 8 bases, leaving 11 bases between the germline ends. CDR1 and CDR2 from the germline V gene are LGHDT and YNNKEL (reference sequence). The rearrangement uses TRBV3-1 and TRBJ1-2; unclear D gene. The specimen sequenced was blood, either unsorted or a sorted T cell fraction (not recorded which). The clonotype comes from a male donor with ankylosing spondylitis. CDR3 sequence reads: CASSLPGVGYTF. The CDR3, as DNA: TGTGCCAGCAGCCTCCCCGGGGTGGGCTACACCTTC.